Here is one T cell receptor (beta chain) with its context. These data come from a study of blood T cell repertoires in COVID-19. Overall study: Acute and convalescent COVID-19 specimens originated in the United States, Italy and Spain. The analysed material was cDNA or gDNA that came from T cells, B-cell-depleted T cells, or PBMCs.

As handled by the study authors: Reference gene primer amplification in the assay estimated nucleated cell counts. Measured with immunoSEQ multiplex PCR; TCRdb has only the in-frame clones, and not every one. That table supplies the V and J calls and clone size; D and trimming were determined from the DNA. The table has 73,000 or so clones, roughly 89% seen once. The germline V gene encodes CDR1 KGHSH and CDR2 LQKENI. Trimming removed 4 bases from V and 7 bases from J; junction bases left unmatched: 14. The CDR3 spans 16 residues. J is TRBJ1-2 and V is TRBV18, with 8 bases that match TRBD1. This receptor was identified in a man aged 30-40 years with acute or convalescent COVID-19. Sequences were obtained from peripheral blood. CDR3 in DNA: TGTGCCAGCTCACTACTCCCTTCGGACAGGGAGGGTGGCTACACCTTC. This gives the protein CASSLLPSDREGGYTF.